This T cell receptor (beta chain) was captured by sequencing in a study of T cells in localized non-small cell lung cancer. Notes on the study in general: Adjacent lung exhibited a median of approximately 50 among the 100 most abundant tumor clones. Owing to sequencing of a solitary tumor region, heterogeneity cannot be discounted. Longer overall survival was seen with higher T cell density measured in blood. Of the tissues analyzed, uninvolved adjacent lung showed maximal T cell clonality, greater than tumor.

The CDR3 totals 14 residues. V was clipped by 0 bases and J by 12 bases, with 18 bases between them. CDR1 PRHDT and CDR2 FYEKMQ come from the germline V gene (reference sequence). About this clone itself: Antigen specificity is unknown.

TCRdb's table, derived via immunoSEQ multiplex PCR, lists solely in-frame clones and lacks some. The sample lists tens of thousands of clones; approximately 90% were seen once. The chain joins TRBV13 to TRBJ2-7, with D unresolved. This specimen was peripheral blood, taken before any cancer treatment. This receptor was taken from a woman aged 40-69 years with stage I squamous cell lung carcinoma. The CDR3 DNA follows: TGTGCCAGCAGCTTAGGGGGAACCCTTAGTCCGGTGTACTTC. As protein: CASSLGGTLSPVYF.